The rows below give T cell receptor beta chains drawn from one sample of a study of cytomegalovirus exposure and HLA in healthy donors. The data were produced by immunoSEQ multiplex PCR, yet TCRdb's version contains in-frame clones alone and is incomplete. Among some 180,000 clones listed, approximately 80% were seen once. The specimen sequenced was PBMCs. These TCRs come from a man aged 40-55 years in good health and CMV-seropositive. Both conserved end residues are part of each CDR3. D genes are given only for firm matches. The size of a clone is reported for some rows only, either as once, few or many, or as a class for expanded clones.

j_call: TRBJ2-3; d_call: TRBD2; v_call: TRBV29-1; clone_size: .; cdr3_nt: TGCAGCGTGGCGACTAGCGGGGGCACAGATACGCAGTATTTT; cdr3_aa: CSVATSGGTDTQYF
j_call: TRBJ2-7; d_call: .; v_call: TRBV2; clone_size: .; cdr3_nt: TGTGCCAGCAGTGAAGGTGGGAGCGAGCAGTACTTC; cdr3_aa: CASSEGGSEQYF
j_call: TRBJ2-1; d_call: TRBD2; v_call: TRBV25-1; clone_size: .; cdr3_nt: TGTGCCAGCAGTGAATATGTGCTAGCGGCTTACAATGAGCAGTTCTTC; cdr3_aa: CASSEYVLAAYNEQFF
j_call: TRBJ2-7; d_call: TRBD2; v_call: TRBV28; clone_size: .; cdr3_nt: TGTGCCAGCAGTTTGAGCGGGAGTGGGTCCTACGAGCAGTACTTC; cdr3_aa: CASSLSGSGSYEQYF
j_call: TRBJ1-2; d_call: .; v_call: TRBV5-5; clone_size: few; cdr3_nt: TGTGCCAGCAGCGTGACAGGCGAAACTAACTATGGCTACACCTTC; cdr3_aa: CASSVTGETNYGYTF
j_call: TRBJ1-4; d_call: TRBD1; v_call: TRBV6-1; clone_size: .; cdr3_nt: TGTGCCAGCAGTGGGGACAGGGCTAATGAAAAACTGTTTTTT; cdr3_aa: CASSGDRANEKLFF
j_call: TRBJ1-5; d_call: .; v_call: TRBV11-2; clone_size: .; cdr3_nt: TGTGCCAGCAGCTTAACAGGCAATCAGCCCCAGCATTTT; cdr3_aa: CASSLTGNQPQHF
j_call: TRBJ2-5; d_call: TRBD2; v_call: TRBV7-3; clone_size: few; cdr3_nt: TGTGCCAGCAGCCCCGGACTAGCGGGGGCACAAGAGACCCAGTACTTC; cdr3_aa: CASSPGLAGAQETQYF
j_call: TRBJ2-1; d_call: TRBD2; v_call: TRBV7-3; clone_size: .; cdr3_nt: TGTGCCAGCAGCCCGACTAGCGGGGGGGCGAGTGAGCAGTTCTTC; cdr3_aa: CASSPTSGGASEQFF
j_call: TRBJ2-1; d_call: TRBD2; v_call: TRBV4-1; clone_size: .; cdr3_nt: TGCGCCAGCAGCCAAGTGTTTGTACTAGCGGGAGGGCCGATTCCCGGTGAGCAGTTCTTC; cdr3_aa: CASSQVFVLAGGPIPGEQFF
j_call: TRBJ2-7; d_call: .; v_call: TRBV9; clone_size: .; cdr3_nt: TGTGCCAGCAGCGTAGCCCCTACGCGGGACCGCGAGCAGTACTTC; cdr3_aa: CASSVAPTRDREQYF
j_call: TRBJ2-1; d_call: .; v_call: TRBV27; clone_size: .; cdr3_nt: TGTGCCAGCAGTGTCTTAGCACACAATGAGCAGTTCTTC; cdr3_aa: CASSVLAHNEQFF